A single sample is the source of the 14 T cell receptor beta chains below, sequenced in a study of T cell changes during pregnancy in multiple sclerosis. Sequencing used immunoSEQ multiplex PCR; TCRdb keeps in-frame clones, though not all of them. Of 35,000 to 50,000 clones in the sample, roughly 90% were seen once. Sequences were derived from CD4+ T cells from peripheral blood mononuclear cells, sampled in the first trimester of pregnancy. The source is a female donor with multiple sclerosis, enrolled in a pregnancy study.

The chain is built from TRBV15 and TRBJ2-7; TRBD2 is a possible D gene (5 bases). Germline V lookup: CDR1 LNHNV, CDR2 YYDKDF (reference sequence). The CDR3 is made up of 16 amino acids. Trimming shortened V by 0 bases and J by 5 bases, and 17 bases separated the two germline ends. The chain's CDR3 is CATSRDRLSRVNEQYF. The CDR3 DNA reads as TGTGCCACCAGCAGAGATCGACTAAGTCGCGTCAACGAGCAGTACTTC.

The rearrangement links TRBV5-1 to TRBJ2-7, with D possibly being TRBD1 (6 bases). The length of the CDR3 is 14 residues. The ends were cut back, 2 bases at V and 3 bases at J, with 12 bases in the middle. Germline CDR1 is SGHRS and CDR2 is YFSETQ. CDR3 DNA: TGCGCCAGCAGCTTTACAGGGAGTGGCTACGAGCAGTACTTC. Protein product: CASSFTGSGYEQYF.

V gene TRBV9 combines with J gene TRBJ2-2; no reliable D call. This CDR3 is 15 amino acids long. Deletions cut 0 bases from V and 0 bases from J, with 6 bases between. Germline CDR1 is SGDLS and CDR2 is YYNGEE. CDR3 DNA sequence: TGTGCCAGCAGCGTAGTCCCAGCGAACACCGGGGAGCTGTTTTTT. Residues: CASSVVPANTGELFF.

The gene calls are TRBV5-4 and TRBJ1-1; tentative D call: TRBD1 (6 bases). This CDR3 region has 16 residues. CDR1 SGHNT and CDR2 YYREEE come from the germline V gene (reference sequence). Trimming took 0 bases from V and 1 from J, leaving 13 bases between them. Written as DNA, the CDR3 is TGTGCCAGCAGCTTGGGGGGGGGACAATCGAACACTGAAGCTTTCTTT. Translating it yields CASSLGGGQSNTEAFF.

This clone has just one count. The chain carries TRBV2 and TRBJ2-3, with a weak D call TRBD1 (5 bases). The V gene's germline CDR1 is SNHLY and CDR2 FYNNEI. V was shortened by 3 bases and J by 5 bases, with 15 bases between the two germline ends. The CDR3 runs to 15 residues. The CDR3 loop reads CASSDGRAVIDTQYF. DNA for the CDR3: TGTGCCAGCAGTGATGGCAGGGCGGTAATAGATACGCAGTATTTT.

This clone came up once. This chain connects TRBV6-5 to TRBJ2-7; 8 nucleotides line up with TRBD1. The J segment lost 1 base and the V segment lost 4 bases, leaving 6 bases of the junction unmatched. The V gene's germline CDR1 is MNHEY and CDR2 SVGAGI. This CDR3 has 15 residues. For the CDR3, the DNA is TGTGCCAGCAGTTTCCGACAGGGGCAGTCCTACGAGCAGTACTTC. The encoded protein is CASSFRQGQSYEQYF.

The table lists this clone with a count of one. The chain recombines TRBV28 with TRBJ2-7; 11 positions match TRBD2. Germline lookup yields CDR1 MDHEN and CDR2 SYDVKM. This CDR3 is 16 amino acids long. The J segment lost 4 bases and the V segment lost 5 bases, leaving 10 bases of the junction unmatched. CDR3 protein: CASSPYFTSGGYEQYF. The CDR3 DNA follows: TGTGCCAGCAGTCCTTATTTTACTAGCGGGGGTTACGAGCAGTACTTC.

The genes are TRBV14 and TRBJ2-2, with D possibly TRBD2 on 5 matching bases. Germline CDR1 reads SGHDN; CDR2 reads FVKESK. V shed 0 bases and J shed 5 bases, with 19 bases lying between them. This CDR3 has 18 amino acids. CDR3 protein: CASSQDPRREGRTGELFF. CDR3 bases: TGTGCCAGCAGCCAAGATCCTAGGAGAGAAGGGAGAACCGGGGAGCTGTTTTTT.

The CDR3 region is CASSLVGWNEQFF. The CDR3 nucleotides read TGTGCCAGCAGCTTGGTCGGGTGGAATGAGCAGTTCTTC. The V call is TRBV5-4, the J call TRBJ2-1; D is unresolved. Germline V gene lookup returns CDR1 SGHNT and CDR2 YYREEE (reference sequence). V was shortened by 0 bases and J by 7 bases, with 8 bases between the two germline ends. The CDR3 runs 13 residues.

The chain combines TRBV5-1 with TRBJ2-6; unclear D gene. The CDR3 loop spans 15 amino acids. Germline V lookup: CDR1 SGHRS, CDR2 YFSETQ. Trimming left V 0 bases short and J 5 bases short, with 9 bases between. The CDR3 is CASSLDSPRANVLTF. CDR3 coding DNA: TGCGCCAGCAGCTTGGACAGCCCAAGGGCCAACGTCCTGACTTTC.

The genes are TRBV19 and TRBJ1-5, with 7 bases fitting TRBD1. The CDR3 contains 16 residues. Germline-derived CDR1 and CDR2 are LNHDA and SQIVND (reference sequence). V lost 5 bases and J lost 1; bases outside the gene matches: 8. The chain's CDR3 is CASSFHRGSSNQPQHF. The CDR3 DNA reads TGTGCCAGTAGTTTCCACAGGGGATCGAGCAATCAGCCCCAGCATTTT.

This rearrangement joins TRBV14 to TRBJ1-2; 8 nucleotides align to TRBD1. Germline CDR1 reads SGHDN; CDR2 reads FVKESK. J gave up 4 bases and V 4 bases, and 8 bases lay outside the gene matches. CDR3 length: 15 amino acids. CDR3 coding DNA: TGTGCCAGCAGCCCAGGACAGGGTACGTTCTATGGCTACACCTTC. Encoded protein: CASSPGQGTFYGYTF.

V is TRBV2 and J is TRBJ2-3; possibly TRBD1 for D (6 bases). This CDR3 has 12 amino acids. Trimming cost V 6 bases and J 4 bases, with 8 bases left between them. Germline lookup yields CDR1 SNHLY and CDR2 FYNNEI. The CDR3 sequence is CASSTGPDTQYF. CDR3 in DNA: TGTGCCAGCAGCACAGGGCCAGATACGCAGTATTTT.

The genes are TRBV28 and TRBJ2-1, with a tentative D call TRBD2 (5 bases). This CDR3 spans 15 amino acids. Germline CDR1 MDHEN, CDR2 SYDVKM. The V and J ends lost 3 bases and 7 bases respectively, with 16 bases between them. CDR3 region: CASSLAGMMGNEQFF. The CDR3 nucleotides are TGTGCCAGCAGTTTGGCCGGGATGATGGGTAATGAGCAGTTCTTC.